Below, 7 T cell receptor beta chains from the same sample are listed, as sequenced in a study of neurological immune-mediated disorders. TCRdb reanalysed the 5' RACE reads using MiXCR and keeps one entry per CDR3 protein. In the table there are some 120,000 distinct CDR3 sequences, about 3.2% of which are singletons. Source material: PBMCs. The source is a woman aged 25-40 years with multiple sclerosis.

This clonotype was seen many times. The chain links TRBV20-1 to TRBJ2-3; D uncertain. Germline values: CDR1 DFQATT, CDR2 SNEGSKA (reference sequence). The CDR3 loop spans 14 amino acids. V lost 5 bases to trimming and J lost 2 bases, with 14 bases between them. The CDR3 DNA reads TGCAGTGCTGGAAGTACCAGGTCCACAGATACGCAGTATTTT. Protein: CSAGSTRSTDTQYF.

The chain combines TRBV5-1 with TRBJ1-1; a weak D match, TRBD1 (5 bases). V was pared by 2 bases and J by 5 bases, with 22 bases between. CDR3 length equals 17 residues. Germline V gene data show CDR1 as SGHRS and CDR2 as YFSETQ. CDR3 protein: CASSFFVGRLRGTEAFF. CDR3 bases: TGCGCCAGCAGCTTCTTTGTCGGCCGGCTTCGGGGGACTGAAGCTTTCTTT.

This clonotype was counted many times. The chain has TRBV9 and TRBJ1-1, with 8 bases fitting TRBD1. Germline lookup yields CDR1 SGDLS and CDR2 YYNGEE. The CDR3 has 14 amino acids. Trimming cost V 4 bases and J 1 base; bases outside gene matches: 3. The CDR3 sequence is CASSMTGANTEAFF. CDR3 sequence (DNA): TGTGCCAGCAGCATGACAGGGGCGAACACTGAAGCTTTCTTT.

This clonotype was found many times. The chain couples TRBV11-2 to TRBJ1-1; 7 positions match TRBD1. J was trimmed by 1 base and V by 7 bases; bases with no gene match: 18. There are 18 residues in the CDR3. Germline CDR1 and CDR2: SGHAT and FQNNGV. Here the CDR3 reads CASTSRREDRAPNTEAFF. CDR3 DNA sequence: TGTGCCAGCACCTCACGTCGAGAAGACAGGGCTCCGAACACTGAAGCTTTCTTT.

Regarding this clonotype: Given a much more abundant clone one base away, this may be a read error. The gene calls are TRBV14 and TRBJ2-5, with no clear D. The CDR3 is 12 residues long. CDR1 and CDR2 from the germline V gene are SGHDN and FVKESK. CDR3 residues: CASSQVQETKYF. The CDR3 nucleotides are TGTGCCAGCAGCCAGGTCCAAGAGACCAAGTACTTC.

This clonotype was counted a few times. The chain couples TRBV5-1 to TRBJ2-2, with a weak D call TRBD1 (6 bases). The germline V gene has CDR1 SGHRS and CDR2 YFSETQ. The CDR3 sequence is 14 residues long. Between the trimmed V and J ends, which lost 2 bases and 7 bases, there was a span of 12 bases. The CDR3 here is CASSFIRTDGELFF. The CDR3 coding sequence is TGCGCCAGCAGCTTCATCAGGACAGACGGGGAGCTGTTTTTT.

In this sample, this clonotype turned up many times. The chain joins TRBV10-3 to TRBJ1-2, with unresolved D. The CDR3 length is 10 residues. CDR1 and CDR2 from the germline V gene are ENHRY and SYGVKD. Trimming stripped 9 bases from V and 8 bases from J, with 10 bases between. This CDR3 reads CAIRAQGYTF. CDR3 nucleotide sequence: TGTGCCATACGGGCGCAGGGCTACACCTTC.